This T cell receptor beta chain was identified in a study of vaccination and CD4 T cells after COVID-19. Overall study: Cells were stimulated with overlapping spike peptide pools from SARS-CoV-2, HCoV-NL63, HCoV-OC43 and HCoV-229E.

The germline V gene has CDR1 SGHTA and CDR2 FQGNSA. The CDR3 extends over 14 amino acids. Trimming cost V 4 bases and J 9 bases, with 13 bases left between them. On this clonotype itself: The antigen remains unidentified.

Treatment defined: roughly nine-day PBMC culture with coronavirus spike peptide pools or control peptides (ViraFEST assay). Scientists ran DNA taken from cultured CD4+ T cells through the Oncomine TCR Beta short-read assay for sequencing. One entry per CDR3 protein results from TCRdb running MiXCR on the PCR reads. Here the sample spans over 10,000 distinct CDR3 sequences, 50% being singletons. Sequencing was performed on CD4+ T cells from blood, cultured in vitro. This chain links TRBV7-2 with TRBJ1-6; perhaps TRBD1 as D (6 bases). This TCR derives from a human donor who had recovered from COVID-19. CDR3 nucleotides: TGTGCCAGCAGCTATACAGGGTTCATTTCACCCCTCCACTTT. Protein: CASSYTGFISPLHF.